These T cell receptor beta chains were read from a single sample in a study of blood T cells in healthy people across ages. TCRdb re-analysed the 5' RACE reads in MiXCR, keeping a single row per CDR3 protein. Here the sample spans some 710,000 distinct CDR3 sequences, around 50% being singletons. Sequencing was done on a sample of blood. The receptors originated from a man older than 75 in good health. CDR3s include the opening cysteine and the closing phenylalanine or tryptophan. D genes are given only for firm matches. Clone size is given for some rows only: seen once, a few or many times, or a class if the clone is expanded.

V,J,D,size,DNA,CDR3
TRBV29-1,TRBJ2-7,TRBD2,NA,TGCAGCGTATCGACTAGCGGGAATTACAATGAGCAGTACTTC,CSVSTSGNYNEQYF
TRBV29-1,TRBJ2-1,NA,NA,TGCAGCGTTGGGGACGGATACATCAATGAGCAGTTCTTC,CSVGDGYINEQFF
TRBV7-9,TRBJ2-7,NA,few,TGTGCCAGCAGCTTAGGGCACCGGAACGTCTACGAGCAGTACTTC,CASSLGHRNVYEQYF
TRBV5-1,TRBJ2-1,TRBD2,once,TGCGCCAGCAGCTTACTTCCTAGCGGGGGTTACGATGAGCAGTTCTTC,CASSLLPSGGYDEQFF
TRBV29-1,TRBJ2-5,NA,NA,TGCAGCGTTGAAGATTGGGTTCTGAAGACCCAGTACTTC,CSVEDWVLKTQYF
TRBV27,TRBJ2-7,TRBD2,NA,TGTGCCTGCAGTTTACGGACTAGCGGGACAGGCGAGCAGTACTTC,CACSLRTSGTGEQYF
TRBV25-1,TRBJ1-1,NA,few,TGTGCCAGCAGTGACCAACAGGGATTAGGCACTGAAGCTTTCTTT,CASSDQQGLGTEAFF
TRBV20-1,TRBJ2-1,NA,few,TGCAGTGCTATGGCCGGGCTCTCCTACAATGAGCAGTTCTTC,CSAMAGLSYNEQFF
TRBV27,TRBJ1-2,NA,many,TGTGCCAGCAGTTTATCCTACCAGGGATTAGATGGCTACACCTTC,CASSLSYQGLDGYTF
TRBV12-3/TRBV12-4,TRBJ1-2,NA,many,TGTGCCAGCAGTTTAGGGGACGGACCTAACTATGGCTACACCTTC,CASSLGDGPNYGYTF
TRBV15,TRBJ2-7,NA,once,TGTGCCACCAGCAGAGAAGCACGGGGGGCGCTTAACGAGCAGTACTTC,CATSREARGALNEQYF
TRBV2,TRBJ1-3,NA,NA,TGTGCCAGCAGTGAATCTGGAAACACCATATATTTT,CASSESGNTIYF
TRBV28,TRBJ2-1,NA,NA,TGTGCCAGCAAAAACGGGGGCTCCTACAATGAGCAGTTCTTC,CASKNGGSYNEQFF
TRBV12-3/TRBV12-4,TRBJ1-2,NA,NA,TGTGCCAGCAGTCTGACGGGCAGCGATGGCTACACCTTC,CASSLTGSDGYTF